This is a list of T cell receptor beta chains from one sample in a study of siplizumab effects on memory and regulatory T cells. Clones were sequenced by immunoSEQ multiplex PCR, and TCRdb holds only the in-frame ones, with some missing. The table records 90,000 to 110,000 clones, under 95% of them present only once. The sequencing sample was made of CD4+ T cells sorted from blood. The receptors originated from a human donor in good health. The CDR3 runs from the conserved cysteine through the conserved F or W. A D gene is named only where the DNA matches it firmly. For some rows the clone size is stated as once, few or many, or as a class when expanded; others skip it.

V	J	D	size	DNA	CDR3
TRBV7-2	TRBJ1-2	.	.	TGTGCCAGCAGCTTAGACCCCATAGGCCCTGGCTATGGCTACACCTTC	CASSLDPIGPGYGYTF
TRBV19	TRBJ1-5	.	once	TGTGCCAGTAGTATAGTTGGGAGGGGGGCTAGAAATCAGCCCCAGCATTTT	CASSIVGRGARNQPQHF
TRBV4-2	TRBJ2-7	.	.	TGTGCCAGCAGCCAAGATGGGGAGTGGCAGGAGCAGTACTTC	CASSQDGEWQEQYF
TRBV7-2	TRBJ2-5	TRBD2	.	TGTGCCAGCAGCTCGACTAGCGGGATCCAAGAGACCCAGTACTTC	CASSSTSGIQETQYF
TRBV7-2	TRBJ2-7	.	.	TGTGCCAGCAGCTTAGGTTCCGGCCCTCTCTACGAGCAGTACTTC	CASSLGSGPLYEQYF
TRBV6-1	TRBJ1-4	TRBD1	.	TGTGCCAGCAGCCTTAGGACAGGGGTTGAAAAACTGTTTTTT	CASSLRTGVEKLFF
TRBV20-1	TRBJ1-2	.	.	TGCAGTGCCACGCCAGATGGCTACACCTTC	CSATPDGYTF
TRBV7-9	TRBJ2-5	.	.	TGTGCCAGCAGCCGGGGTGAGACCCAGTACTTC	CASSRGETQYF
TRBV10-1	TRBJ2-5	TRBD2	.	TGCGCCAGGGGACTAGCGGGAAAAGAGACCCAGTACTTC	CARGLAGKETQYF
TRBV7-2	TRBJ1-5	.	once	TGTGCCAGCAGCTATACAGGCGTGCCCGATCAGCCCCAGCATTTT	CASSYTGVPDQPQHF
TRBV2	TRBJ1-2	.	.	TGTGCCAGCAGCGGCAGGGTCGATGGCTACACCTTC	CASSGRVDGYTF
TRBV27	TRBJ1-2	TRBD1	.	TGTGCCAGCAGTTTGGACAGGGTCTCGGGCTACACCTTC	CASSLDRVSGYTF
TRBV19	TRBJ2-7	.	.	TGTGCCAGTAGTAGGACTGCACAGTACGAGCAGTACTTC	CASSRTAQYEQYF
TRBV30	TRBJ1-1	TRBD1	once	TGTGCCTGGAGTGCACTACAGGGGGCGAGAACTGAAGCTTTCTTT	CAWSALQGARTEAFF
TRBV10-2	TRBJ1-2	.	once	TGCGCCAGCAGGAGAATCTTGGACGGGAGACAGGACTATGGCTACACCTTC	CASRRILDGRQDYGYTF
TRBV6-6	TRBJ1-2	TRBD1	.	TGTGCCAGCAGGGGCGACAGGGGGCGTCGGGACTATGGCTACACCTTC	CASRGDRGRRDYGYTF
TRBV7-8	TRBJ2-7	.	.	TGTGCCAGCAGCTTAGAGCGACAATCCTACGAGCAGTACTTC	CASSLERQSYEQYF
TRBV5-1	TRBJ1-4	.	few	TGCGCCAGCAGCTTGGGGGGCCACCCTTCCGAAAAACTGTTTTTT	CASSLGGHPSEKLFF